Listed here are 14 T cell receptor beta chains from one sample, sequenced in a study of blood T cell repertoires in COVID-19. Some clones are missing from TCRdb's copy, which holds only in-frame ones; the method was immunoSEQ multiplex PCR. The table includes around 100,000 clones, around 87% detected once. Sequenced material: peripheral blood. The receptors here all came from a woman of 80 years or more with acute or convalescent COVID-19.

The genes are TRBV6-2 or TRBV6-3 and TRBJ1-1, with D perhaps matching TRBD1 (5 bases). Trimming cost V 6 bases and J 6 bases, with 20 bases left between them. Per the germline V gene, CDR1 is MNHEY and CDR2 is SVGEGT. The CDR3 consists of 15 residues. Here the CDR3 reads CASSRDQGSTAEAFF. The DNA of the CDR3 is TGTGCCAGCAGCAGAGACCAGGGCAGTACCGCTGAAGCTTTCTTT.

This clone was seen a few times. This chain connects TRBV4-1 to TRBJ1-3; 7 bases map to TRBD1. V trimming: 6 bases; J trimming: 0 bases; junction bases outside the gene matches: 8. CDR3 length: 16 amino acids. CDR1 MGHRA and CDR2 YSYEKL come from the germline V gene. CDR3 sequence reads: CASRGGSTHSGNTIYF. In nucleotides, the CDR3 is TGCGCCAGCAGAGGGGGCAGTACCCACTCTGGAAACACCATATATTTT.

The rearrangement links TRBV5-4 to TRBJ1-1; D call uncertain. The V gene lost 0 bases and the J gene lost 7 bases, with 13 bases spanning the gap. This CDR3 is 14 amino acids long. The germline V gene encodes CDR1 SGHNT and CDR2 YYREEE (reference sequence). CDR3 residues: CASSLADPTGEAFF. CDR3 in DNA: TGTGCCAGCAGCTTGGCAGATCCGACGGGTGAAGCTTTCTTT.

Only a few counts were recorded for this clone. The chain employs TRBV5-1 and TRBJ1-1, with D perhaps matching TRBD1 (6 bases). The CDR3 contains 15 residues. Germline-derived CDR1 and CDR2 are SGHRS and YFSETQ. The V and J ends lost 4 bases and 2 bases respectively, with 15 bases between them. The CDR3 DNA follows: TGCGCCAGCAGCATGGGGGGCGCGGGAAACACTGAAGCTTTCTTT. This codes for CASSMGGAGNTEAFF.

The gene calls are TRBV19 and TRBJ1-5; 9 positions match TRBD1. CDR1 LNHDA and CDR2 SQIVND come from the germline V gene (reference sequence). CDR3 size: 16 residues. V gave up 2 bases and J gave up 7 bases; unmatched junction bases: 9. The CDR3 reads CASSIRGQGLGQPQHF. Here the CDR3 DNA reads TGTGCCAGTAGTATAAGGGGACAGGGATTAGGGCAGCCCCAGCATTTT.

The chain carries TRBV9 and TRBJ2-5; 7 nucleotides match TRBD2. The trim removed 4 bases at V and 2 bases at J, leaving 5 bases unmatched. Germline V gene data show CDR1 as SGDLS and CDR2 as YYNGEE. The CDR3 has 14 amino acids. CDR3: CASSNRGDQETQYF. The CDR3 DNA is TGTGCCAGCAGCAACCGGGGGGATCAAGAGACCCAGTACTTC.

In this sample, this clone turned up once. Within the sample, other DNA sequences also encode this same CDR3. This chain links TRBV3-1 (or the pseudogene TRBV3-2) with TRBJ2-1; 7 bases fit TRBD2. The germline V gene has CDR1 LGHDT and CDR2 YNNKEL (reference sequence). This CDR3 contains 13 residues. V shed 1 base, J shed 7 bases, and the junction held 1 base outside the gene matches. The DNA for the CDR3 is TGTGCCAGCAGCCAAGGGCGGGGGAATGAGCAGTTCTTC. This gives the protein CASSQGRGNEQFF.

V and J are TRBV25-1 and TRBJ1-5; D is ambiguous. The V and J ends lost 2 bases and 16 bases respectively, with 18 bases between them. The germline CDR1 and CDR2 sequences are MGHDK and SYGVNS. The CDR3 extends over 13 amino acids. The chain's CDR3 is CASSEVGRLKIHF. In DNA form, the CDR3 reads TGTGCCAGCAGTGAAGTCGGCAGGCTAAAAATACATTTT. The variable domain in full, with the rest retrieved from reference TRBV25-1 and TRBJ1-5, is EADIYQTPRYLVIGTGKKITLECSQTMGHDKMYWYQQDPGMELHLIHYSYGVNSTEKGDLSSESTVSRIRTEHFPLTLESARPSHTSQYLCASSEVGRLKIHFGDGTRLSIL.

The CDR3 loop is CASSPAGGRGDTQYF. As DNA, the CDR3 is TGCGCCAGCAGCCCCGCGGGCGGGAGGGGAGATACGCAGTATTTT. This chain connects TRBV5-1 to TRBJ2-3, with 9 bases lining up with TRBD2. After removal of 4 bases from V and 5 bases from J, the junction contained 8 bases not matched to a gene. The CDR3 consists of 15 residues. CDR1 is SGHRS, CDR2 YFSETQ, per germline.

This chain links TRBV6-5 with TRBJ1-3, with D perhaps matching TRBD1 (5 bases). This CDR3 has 16 residues. The germline CDR1 and CDR2 sequences are MNHEY and SVGAGI. V lost 2 bases, J lost 4 bases, and 15 bases lay in between. CDR3 loop: CASSYKAGWGGNTIYF. The CDR3 DNA sequence: TGTGCCAGCAGTTACAAGGCAGGGTGGGGAGGAAACACCATATATTTT.

This clone was detected only a few times. This chain links TRBV19 with TRBJ2-1; D might be TRBD1 (5 bases). V was shortened by 7 bases and J by 5 bases, with 12 bases between the two germline ends. The CDR3 extends over 13 amino acids. Germline assignment: CDR1 LNHDA and CDR2 SQIVND (reference sequence). The DNA for the CDR3 is TGTGCCAGTACGGCAGGGCTGAACAATGAGCAGTTCTTC. Residues: CASTAGLNNEQFF.

This clone was seen only a few times. The rearrangement links TRBV7-3 to TRBJ2-1; 10 bases fit TRBD2. J was trimmed by 7 bases and V by 5 bases; bases with no gene match: 11. The CDR3 covers 16 residues. CDR1 is SGHTA and CDR2 is FQGTGA in the germline V gene. CDR3 region: CASSPQFSGRGNEQFF. Written as DNA, the CDR3 is TGTGCCAGCAGCCCACAGTTCAGCGGGAGGGGGAATGAGCAGTTCTTC.

The chain uses TRBV30 and TRBJ1-6, with D perhaps TRBD1 (5 bases). Germline V gene lookup returns CDR1 GTSNPN and CDR2 SVGIG (reference sequence). The CDR3 consists of 14 residues. The germline V and J ends were trimmed by 1 base and 1 base, with 5 bases remaining between them. The CDR3 sequence is CAWSEGSYNSPLHF. CDR3 coding DNA: TGTGCCTGGAGTGAGGGGTCCTATAATTCACCCCTCCACTTT.

The chain has TRBV12-5 and TRBJ2-1, with 7 bases fitting TRBD2. Germline CDR1 and CDR2: LGHNT and FRNRAP. The CDR3 has 15 amino acids. With V trimmed by 0 bases and J by 8 bases, 7 bases remained unmatched. The CDR3 protein is CASGLVNGRAYEQFF. The CDR3, as DNA: TGTGCTAGTGGTTTGGTCAATGGGAGGGCCTATGAGCAGTTCTTC.